This T cell receptor (beta chain) emerged from a study of beta chain features in type 1 diabetes. Whole-study results and caveats: TCRB CDR3s were moderately but significantly shorter in Type 1 diabetes patients in all four CD4+ subsets.

What was sequenced were expressed TCRB transcripts, since all of the isolated RNA had been reverse transcribed. Repertoires were generated with immunoSEQ multiplex PCR, while TCRdb's copy carries only in-frame clones and drops some. The repertoire has about 700,000 clones, about an eighth of them found once; the top ten carry about 0.02%. The CDR3 loop spans 16 amino acids. V lost 5 bases to trimming and J lost 7 bases; unmatched junction nucleotides: 15. Per germline, CDR1 MNHEY and CDR2 SMNVEV (reference sequence). Concerning this clone: Its target is unknown.

The TCR sequence derives from a man between 18 and 35 years old with type 1 diabetes. The sample taken for sequencing was naive CD4+ T cells from blood. The genes are TRBV27 and TRBJ1-1, with 8 bases fitting TRBD1. For the CDR3, the DNA is TGTGCCAGCAGTCCCCGGGGTGGACAGGGCTTTGGTGAAGCTTTCTTT. Translation gives CASSPRGGQGFGEAFF.